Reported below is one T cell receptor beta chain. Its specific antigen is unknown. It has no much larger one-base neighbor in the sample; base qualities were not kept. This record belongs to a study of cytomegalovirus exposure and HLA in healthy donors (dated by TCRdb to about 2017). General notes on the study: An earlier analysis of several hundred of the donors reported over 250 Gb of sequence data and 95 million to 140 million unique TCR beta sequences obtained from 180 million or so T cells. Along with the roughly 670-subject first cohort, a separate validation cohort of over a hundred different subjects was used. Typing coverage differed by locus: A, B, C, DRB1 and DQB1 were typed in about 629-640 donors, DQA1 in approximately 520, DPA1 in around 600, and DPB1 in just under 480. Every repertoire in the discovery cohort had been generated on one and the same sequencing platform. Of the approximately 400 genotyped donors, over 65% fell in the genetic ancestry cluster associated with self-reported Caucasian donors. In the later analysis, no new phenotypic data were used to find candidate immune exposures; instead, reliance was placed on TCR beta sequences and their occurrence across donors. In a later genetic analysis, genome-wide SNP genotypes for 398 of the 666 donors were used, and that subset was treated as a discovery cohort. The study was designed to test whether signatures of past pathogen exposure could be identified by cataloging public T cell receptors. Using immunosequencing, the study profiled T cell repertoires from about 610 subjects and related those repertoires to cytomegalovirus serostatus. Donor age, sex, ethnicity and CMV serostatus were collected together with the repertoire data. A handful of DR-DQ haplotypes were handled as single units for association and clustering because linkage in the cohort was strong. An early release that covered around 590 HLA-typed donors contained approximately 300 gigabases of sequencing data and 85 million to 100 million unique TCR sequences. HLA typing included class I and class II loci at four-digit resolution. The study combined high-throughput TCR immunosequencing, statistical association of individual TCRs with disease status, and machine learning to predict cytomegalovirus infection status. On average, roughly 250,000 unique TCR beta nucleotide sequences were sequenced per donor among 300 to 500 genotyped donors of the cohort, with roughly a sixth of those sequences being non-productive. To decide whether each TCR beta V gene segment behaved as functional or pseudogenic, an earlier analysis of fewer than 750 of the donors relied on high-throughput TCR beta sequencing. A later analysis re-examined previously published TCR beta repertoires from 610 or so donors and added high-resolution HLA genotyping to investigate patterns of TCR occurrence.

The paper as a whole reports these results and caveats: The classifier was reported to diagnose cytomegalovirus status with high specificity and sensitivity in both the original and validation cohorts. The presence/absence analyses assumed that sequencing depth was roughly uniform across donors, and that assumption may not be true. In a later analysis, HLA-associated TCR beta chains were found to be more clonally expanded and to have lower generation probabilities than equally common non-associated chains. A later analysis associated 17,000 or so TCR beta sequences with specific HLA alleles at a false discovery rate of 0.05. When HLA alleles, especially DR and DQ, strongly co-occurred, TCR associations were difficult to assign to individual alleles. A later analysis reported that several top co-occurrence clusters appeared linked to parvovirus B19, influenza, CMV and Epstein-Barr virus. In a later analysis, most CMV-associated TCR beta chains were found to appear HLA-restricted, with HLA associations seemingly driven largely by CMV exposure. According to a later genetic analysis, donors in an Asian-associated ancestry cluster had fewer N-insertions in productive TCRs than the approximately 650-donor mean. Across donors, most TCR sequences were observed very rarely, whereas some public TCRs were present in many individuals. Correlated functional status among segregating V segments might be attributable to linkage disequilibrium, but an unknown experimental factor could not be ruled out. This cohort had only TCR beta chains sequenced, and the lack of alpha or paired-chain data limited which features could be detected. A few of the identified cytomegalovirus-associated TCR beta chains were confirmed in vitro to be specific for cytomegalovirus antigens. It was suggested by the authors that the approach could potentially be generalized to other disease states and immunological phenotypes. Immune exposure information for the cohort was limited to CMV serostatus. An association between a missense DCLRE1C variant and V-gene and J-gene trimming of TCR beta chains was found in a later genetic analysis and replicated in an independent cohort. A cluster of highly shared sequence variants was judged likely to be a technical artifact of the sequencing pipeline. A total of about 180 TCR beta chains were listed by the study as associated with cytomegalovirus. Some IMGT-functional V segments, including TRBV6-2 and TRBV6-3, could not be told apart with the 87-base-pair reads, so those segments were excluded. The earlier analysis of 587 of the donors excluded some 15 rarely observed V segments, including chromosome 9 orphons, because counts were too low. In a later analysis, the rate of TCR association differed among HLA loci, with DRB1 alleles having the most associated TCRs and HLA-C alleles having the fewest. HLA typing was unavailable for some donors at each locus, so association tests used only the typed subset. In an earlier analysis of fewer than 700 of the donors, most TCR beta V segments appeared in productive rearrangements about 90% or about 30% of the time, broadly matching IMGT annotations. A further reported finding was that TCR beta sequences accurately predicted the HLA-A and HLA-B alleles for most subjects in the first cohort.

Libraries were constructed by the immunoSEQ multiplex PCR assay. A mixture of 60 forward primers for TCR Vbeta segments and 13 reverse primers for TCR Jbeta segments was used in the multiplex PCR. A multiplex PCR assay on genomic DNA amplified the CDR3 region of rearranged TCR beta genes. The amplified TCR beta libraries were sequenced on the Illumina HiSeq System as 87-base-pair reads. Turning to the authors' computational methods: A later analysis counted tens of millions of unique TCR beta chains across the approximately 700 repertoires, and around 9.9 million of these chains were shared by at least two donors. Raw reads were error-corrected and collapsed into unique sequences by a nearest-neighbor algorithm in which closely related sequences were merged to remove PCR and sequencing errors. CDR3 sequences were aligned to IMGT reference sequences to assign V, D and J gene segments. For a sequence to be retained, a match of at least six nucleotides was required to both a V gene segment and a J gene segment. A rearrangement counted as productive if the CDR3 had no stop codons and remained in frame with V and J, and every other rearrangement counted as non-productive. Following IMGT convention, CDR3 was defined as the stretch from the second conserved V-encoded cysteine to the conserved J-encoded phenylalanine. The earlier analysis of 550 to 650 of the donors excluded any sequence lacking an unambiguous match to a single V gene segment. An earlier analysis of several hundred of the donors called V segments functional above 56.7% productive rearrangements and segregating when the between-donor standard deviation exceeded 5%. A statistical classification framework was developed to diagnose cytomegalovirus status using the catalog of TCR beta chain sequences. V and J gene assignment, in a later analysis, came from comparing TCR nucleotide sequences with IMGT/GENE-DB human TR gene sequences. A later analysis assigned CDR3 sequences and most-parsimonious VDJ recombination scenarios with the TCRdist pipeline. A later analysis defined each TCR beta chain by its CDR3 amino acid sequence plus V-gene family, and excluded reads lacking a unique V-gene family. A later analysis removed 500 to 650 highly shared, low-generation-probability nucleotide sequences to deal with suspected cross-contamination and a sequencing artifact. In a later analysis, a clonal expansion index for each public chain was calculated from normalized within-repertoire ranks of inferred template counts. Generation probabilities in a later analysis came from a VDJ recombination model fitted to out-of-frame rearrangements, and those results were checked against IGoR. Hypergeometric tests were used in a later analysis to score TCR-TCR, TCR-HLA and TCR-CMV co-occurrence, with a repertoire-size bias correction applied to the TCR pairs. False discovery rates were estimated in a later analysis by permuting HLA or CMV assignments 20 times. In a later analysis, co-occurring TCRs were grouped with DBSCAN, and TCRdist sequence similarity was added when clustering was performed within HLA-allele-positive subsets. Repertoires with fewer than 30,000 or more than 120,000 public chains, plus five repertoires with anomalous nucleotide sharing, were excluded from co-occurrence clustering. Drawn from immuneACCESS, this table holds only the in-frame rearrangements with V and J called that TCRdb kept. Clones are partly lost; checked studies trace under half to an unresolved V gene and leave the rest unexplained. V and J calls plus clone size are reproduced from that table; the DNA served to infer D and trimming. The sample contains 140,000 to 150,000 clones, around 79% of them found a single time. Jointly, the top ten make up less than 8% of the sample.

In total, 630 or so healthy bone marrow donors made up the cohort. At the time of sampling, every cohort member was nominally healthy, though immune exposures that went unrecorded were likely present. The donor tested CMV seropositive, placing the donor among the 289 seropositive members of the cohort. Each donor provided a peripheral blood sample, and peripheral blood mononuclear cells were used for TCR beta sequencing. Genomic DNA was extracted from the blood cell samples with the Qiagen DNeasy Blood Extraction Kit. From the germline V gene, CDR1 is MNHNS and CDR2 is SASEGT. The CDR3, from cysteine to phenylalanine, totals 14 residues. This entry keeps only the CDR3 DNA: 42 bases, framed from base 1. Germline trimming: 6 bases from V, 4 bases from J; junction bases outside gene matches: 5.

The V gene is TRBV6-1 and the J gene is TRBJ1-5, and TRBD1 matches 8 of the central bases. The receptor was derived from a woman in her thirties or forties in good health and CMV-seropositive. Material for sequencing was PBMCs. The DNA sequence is TGTGCCAGCAGAGAGACAGGGGCAAATCAGCCCCAGCATTTT. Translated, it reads CASRETGANQPQHF.